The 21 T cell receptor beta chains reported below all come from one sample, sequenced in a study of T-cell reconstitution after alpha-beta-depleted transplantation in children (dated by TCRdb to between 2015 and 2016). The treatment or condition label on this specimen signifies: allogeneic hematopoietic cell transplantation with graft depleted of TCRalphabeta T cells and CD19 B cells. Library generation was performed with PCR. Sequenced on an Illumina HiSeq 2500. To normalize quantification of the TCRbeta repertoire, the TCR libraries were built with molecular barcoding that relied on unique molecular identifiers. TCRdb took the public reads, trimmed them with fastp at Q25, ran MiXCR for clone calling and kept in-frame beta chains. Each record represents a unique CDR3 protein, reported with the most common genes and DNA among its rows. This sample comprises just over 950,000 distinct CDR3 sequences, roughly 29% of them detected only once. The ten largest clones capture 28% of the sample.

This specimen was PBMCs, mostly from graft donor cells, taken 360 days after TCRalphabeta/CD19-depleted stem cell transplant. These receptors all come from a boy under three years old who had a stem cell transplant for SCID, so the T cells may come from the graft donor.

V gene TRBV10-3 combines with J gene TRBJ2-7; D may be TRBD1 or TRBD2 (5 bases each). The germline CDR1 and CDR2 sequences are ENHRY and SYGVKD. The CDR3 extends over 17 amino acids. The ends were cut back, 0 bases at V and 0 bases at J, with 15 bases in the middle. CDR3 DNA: TGTGCCATCAGTGAGTCGAGGCTGGGGACGGTCTCCTACGAGCAGTACTTC. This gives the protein CAISESRLGTVSYEQYF.

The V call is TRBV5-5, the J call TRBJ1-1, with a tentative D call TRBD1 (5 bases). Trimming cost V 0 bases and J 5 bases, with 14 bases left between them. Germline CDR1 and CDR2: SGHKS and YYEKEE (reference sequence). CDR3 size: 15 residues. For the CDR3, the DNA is TGTGCCAGCAGCTTGGCAGGGCTGGTCGGGACTGAAGCTTTCTTT. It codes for CASSLAGLVGTEAFF.

This CDR3 reads CASSFIIADVLAKNIQYF. CDR3 nucleotide sequence: TGTGCCAGCAGTTTCATTATCGCTGACGTCTTAGCCAAAAACATTCAGTACTTC. The rearrangement uses TRBV12-3 or TRBV12-4 and TRBJ2-4, with no clear D. Between the trimmed V and J ends, which lost 3 bases and 0 bases, there was a span of 18 bases. The CDR3 is 18 residues long.

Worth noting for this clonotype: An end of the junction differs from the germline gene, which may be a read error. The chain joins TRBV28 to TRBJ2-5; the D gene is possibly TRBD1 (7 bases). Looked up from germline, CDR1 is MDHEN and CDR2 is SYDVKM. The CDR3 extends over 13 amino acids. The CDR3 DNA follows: TGTGCCAGCAGACTAAGAGGGGAAGGCAGGGGGGATTTC. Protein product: CASRLRGEGRGDF.

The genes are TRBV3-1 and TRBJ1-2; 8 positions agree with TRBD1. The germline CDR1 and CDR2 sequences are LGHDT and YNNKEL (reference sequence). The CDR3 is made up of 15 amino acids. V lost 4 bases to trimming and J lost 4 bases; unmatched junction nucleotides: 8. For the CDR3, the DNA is TGTGCCAGCAGCCGACGAACTACAGGGGGCTATGGCTACACCTTC. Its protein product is CASSRRTTGGYGYTF.

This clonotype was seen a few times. The CDR3 coding sequence is TGTGCCAGCAGCTTAGATCCCCGGGGGGCGACATACAATGAGCAGTTCTTC. It yields the protein CASSLDPRGATYNEQFF. V and J are TRBV7-9 and TRBJ2-1; D may be TRBD2 (7 bases). The CDR3 runs 17 residues. The V end was cut by 1 base, the J end by 4 bases, with 17 bases between. Germline CDR1 SEHNR, CDR2 FQNEAQ (reference sequence).

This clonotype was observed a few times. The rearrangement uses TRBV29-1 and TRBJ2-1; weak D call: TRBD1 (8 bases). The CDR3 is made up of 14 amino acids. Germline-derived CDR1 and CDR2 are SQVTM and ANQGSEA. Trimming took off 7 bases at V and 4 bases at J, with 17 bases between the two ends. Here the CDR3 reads CSAQTGGGYNEQFF. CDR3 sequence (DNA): TGCAGCGCCCAAACAGGGGGGGGTTACAATGAGCAGTTCTTC.

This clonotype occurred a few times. CDR3 in amino acids: CASSQVPGGVTEAFF. CDR3 DNA sequence: TGCGCCAGCAGCCAAGTCCCAGGGGGCGTCACTGAAGCTTTCTTT. This rearrangement joins TRBV4-1 to TRBJ1-1; 8 nucleotides line up with TRBD1. The CDR3 sequence is 15 residues long. V was clipped by 1 base and J by 4 bases; unmatched bases: 5. Germline values: CDR1 MGHRA, CDR2 YSYEKL.

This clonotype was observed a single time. The CDR3 sequence: CASSQDLGGSPLHF. CDR3 coding DNA: TGCGCCAGCAGCCAAGATCTAGGGGGTTCACCCCTCCACTTT. The chain carries TRBV4-1 and TRBJ1-6; a possible D gene is TRBD1 (6 bases). Germline CDR1 reads MGHRA; CDR2 reads YSYEKL. The CDR3 has 14 residues. V gave up 0 bases and J gave up 9 bases, with 9 bases separating them.

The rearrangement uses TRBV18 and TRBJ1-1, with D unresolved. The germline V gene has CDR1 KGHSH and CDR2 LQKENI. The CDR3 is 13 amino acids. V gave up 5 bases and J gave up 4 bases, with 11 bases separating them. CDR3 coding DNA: TGTGCCAGCTCAACAGCGGGCCCCACTGAAGCTTTCTTT. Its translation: CASSTAGPTEAFF.

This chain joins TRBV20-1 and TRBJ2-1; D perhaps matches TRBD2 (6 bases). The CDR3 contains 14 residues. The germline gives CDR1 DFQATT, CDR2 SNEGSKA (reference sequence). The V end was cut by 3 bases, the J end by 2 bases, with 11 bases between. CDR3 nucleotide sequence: TGCAGTGCTAGCCTCGGGGGACCCTACAATGAGCAGTTCTTC. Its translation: CSASLGGPYNEQFF.

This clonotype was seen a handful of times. The CDR3 region is CASSVNGQNTGELFF. For the CDR3, the DNA is TGTGCCAGCAGCGTAAATGGACAGAACACCGGGGAGCTGTTTTTT. The rearrangement uses TRBV9 and TRBJ2-2, with D perhaps matching TRBD1 (5 bases). Germline V CDR1 and CDR2: SGDLS, YYNGEE. The CDR3 consists of 15 residues. The germline V and J ends were trimmed by 1 base and 1 base, with 8 bases remaining between them. The complete variable domain, with remaining parts taken from reference TRBV9 and TRBJ2-2, reads DSGVTQTPKHLITATGQRVTLRCSPRSGDLSVYWYQQSLDQGLQFLIQYYNGEERAKGNILERFSAQQFPDLHSELNLSSLELGDSALYFCASSVNGQNTGELFFGEGSRLTVL.

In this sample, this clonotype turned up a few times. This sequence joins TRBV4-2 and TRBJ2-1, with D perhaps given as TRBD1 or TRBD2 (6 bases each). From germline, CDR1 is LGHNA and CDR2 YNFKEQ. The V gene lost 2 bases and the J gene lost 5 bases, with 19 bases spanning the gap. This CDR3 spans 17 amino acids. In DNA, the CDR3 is TGTGCCAGCAGCCAACGGCGTTGGGGGGCCCTAGACAATGAGCAGTTCTTC. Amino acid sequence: CASSQRRWGALDNEQFF.

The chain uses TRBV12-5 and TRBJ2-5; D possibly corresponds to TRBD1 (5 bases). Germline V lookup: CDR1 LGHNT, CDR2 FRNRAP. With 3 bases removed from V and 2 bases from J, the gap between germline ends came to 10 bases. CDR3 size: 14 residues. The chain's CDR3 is CASGLTTEQETQYF. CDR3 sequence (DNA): TGTGCTAGTGGTTTAACGACAGAACAAGAGACCCAGTACTTC.

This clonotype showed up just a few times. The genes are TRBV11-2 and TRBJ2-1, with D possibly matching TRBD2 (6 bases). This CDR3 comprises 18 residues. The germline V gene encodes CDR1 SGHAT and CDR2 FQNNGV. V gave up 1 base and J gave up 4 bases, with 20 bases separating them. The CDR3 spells CASSLGGVAGPSYNEQFF. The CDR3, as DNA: TGTGCCAGCAGCTTAGGTGGCGTCGCGGGGCCATCATACAATGAGCAGTTCTTC.

The CDR3 DNA is TGTGCCAGCAGCCGGAAACTAGCGGGGGGCGAAGAGACCCAGTACTTC. This sequence encodes CASSRKLAGGEETQYF. The chain uses TRBV12-3 or TRBV12-4 and TRBJ2-5, with 12 positions matching TRBD2. Germline trimming cut 6 bases from V and 3 bases from J; bases unmatched to any gene: 8. The CDR3 totals 16 residues.

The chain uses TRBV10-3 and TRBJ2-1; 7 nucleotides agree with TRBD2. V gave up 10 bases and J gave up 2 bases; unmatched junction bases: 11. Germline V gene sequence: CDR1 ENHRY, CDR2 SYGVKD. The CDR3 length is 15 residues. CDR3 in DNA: TGTGCCACCCTTCCGCTAGCGGCCACCTACAATGAGCAGTTCTTC. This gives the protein CATLPLAATYNEQFF.

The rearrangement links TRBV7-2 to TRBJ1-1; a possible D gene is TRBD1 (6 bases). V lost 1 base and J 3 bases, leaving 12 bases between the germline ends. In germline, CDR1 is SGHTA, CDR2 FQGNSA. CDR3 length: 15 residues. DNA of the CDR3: TGTGCCAGCAGCTTAGACGGGGGGCAGGACACTGAAGCTTTCTTT. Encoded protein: CASSLDGGQDTEAFF.

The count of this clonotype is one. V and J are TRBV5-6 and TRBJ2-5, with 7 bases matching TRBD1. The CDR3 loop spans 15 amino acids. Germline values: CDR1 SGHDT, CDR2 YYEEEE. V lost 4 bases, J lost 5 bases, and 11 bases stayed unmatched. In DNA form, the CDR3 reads TGTGCCAGCAGCCAACAGGGGTTTGGGAGCGAGACCCAGTACTTC. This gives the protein CASSQQGFGSETQYF.

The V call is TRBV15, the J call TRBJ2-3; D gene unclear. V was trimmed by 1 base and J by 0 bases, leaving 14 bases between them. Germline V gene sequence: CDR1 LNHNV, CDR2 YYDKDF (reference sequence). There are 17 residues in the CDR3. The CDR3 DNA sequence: TGTGCCACCAGCAGAGTCGCCTACTATCTCAGCACAGATACGCAGTATTTT. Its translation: CATSRVAYYLSTDTQYF.

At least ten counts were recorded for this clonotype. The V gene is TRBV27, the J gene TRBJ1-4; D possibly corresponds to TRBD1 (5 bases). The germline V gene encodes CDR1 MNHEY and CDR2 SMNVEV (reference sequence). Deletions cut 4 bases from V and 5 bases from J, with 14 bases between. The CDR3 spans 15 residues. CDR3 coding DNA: TGTGCCAGCAGTTCCTCAGGGTGGGGAAATGAAAAACTGTTTTTT. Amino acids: CASSSSGWGNEKLFF. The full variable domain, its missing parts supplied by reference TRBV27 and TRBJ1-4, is EAQVTQNPRYLITVTGKKLTVTCSQNMNHEYMSWYRQDPGLGLRQIYYSMNVEVTDKGDVPEGYKVSRKEKRNFPLILESPSPNQTSLYFCASSSSGWGNEKLFFGSGTQLSVL.